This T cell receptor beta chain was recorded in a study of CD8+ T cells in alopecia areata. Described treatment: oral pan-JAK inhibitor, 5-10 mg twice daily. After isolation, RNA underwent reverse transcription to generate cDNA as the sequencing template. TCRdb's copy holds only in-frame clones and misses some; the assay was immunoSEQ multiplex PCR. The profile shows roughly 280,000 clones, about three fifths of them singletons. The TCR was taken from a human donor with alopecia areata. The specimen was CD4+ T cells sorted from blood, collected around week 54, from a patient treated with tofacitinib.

The CDR3 spells CASSYLGVGSNQPQHF. CDR3 coding DNA: TGTGCCAGCAGTTACTTGGGTGTAGGGAGCAATCAGCCCCAGCATTTT. The chain joins TRBV6-5 to TRBJ1-5; D call uncertain. Between the trimmed V and J ends, which lost 1 base and 1 base, there was a span of 11 bases. Germline CDR1 MNHEY, CDR2 SVGAGI. The CDR3 covers 16 residues.